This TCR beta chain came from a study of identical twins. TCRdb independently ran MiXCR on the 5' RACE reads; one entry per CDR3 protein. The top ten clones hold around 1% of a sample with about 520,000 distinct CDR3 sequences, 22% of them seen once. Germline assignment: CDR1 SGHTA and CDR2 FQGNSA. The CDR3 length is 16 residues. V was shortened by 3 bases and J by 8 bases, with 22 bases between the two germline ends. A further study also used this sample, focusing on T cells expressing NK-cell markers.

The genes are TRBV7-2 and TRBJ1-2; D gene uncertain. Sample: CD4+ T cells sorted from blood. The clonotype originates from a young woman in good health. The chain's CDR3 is CASSFQLGSIGGGYTF. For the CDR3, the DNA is TGTGCCAGCAGCTTTCAGCTTGGGAGTATCGGAGGAGGCTACACCTTC.